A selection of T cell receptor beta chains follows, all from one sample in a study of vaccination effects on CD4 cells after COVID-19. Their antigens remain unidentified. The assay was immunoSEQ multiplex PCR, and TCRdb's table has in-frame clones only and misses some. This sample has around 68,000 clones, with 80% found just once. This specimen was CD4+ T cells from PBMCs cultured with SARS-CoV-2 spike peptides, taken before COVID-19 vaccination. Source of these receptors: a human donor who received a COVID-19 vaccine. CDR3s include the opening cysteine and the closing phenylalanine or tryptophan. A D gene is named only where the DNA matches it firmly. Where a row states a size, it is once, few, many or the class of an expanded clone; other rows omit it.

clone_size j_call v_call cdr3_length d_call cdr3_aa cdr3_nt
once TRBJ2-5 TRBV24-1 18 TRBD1 CATSDPANPGQGRETQYF TGTGCCACCAGTGATCCAGCGAATCCGGGACAGGGGCGGGAGACCCAGTACTTC
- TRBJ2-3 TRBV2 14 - CASSEFTGTDTQYF TGTGCCAGCAGTGAATTTACAGGCACAGATACGCAGTATTTT
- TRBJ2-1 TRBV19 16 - CASTLGGASARNEQFF TGTGCCAGTACCCTAGGGGGGGCGAGCGCCCGTAATGAGCAGTTCTTC
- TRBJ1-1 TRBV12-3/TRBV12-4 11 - CASSRISEAFF TGTGCCAGCAGTCGGATCTCTGAAGCTTTCTTT
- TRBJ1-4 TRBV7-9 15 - CASSARLLRDEKLFF TGTGCCAGCAGCGCAAGACTACTACGGGATGAAAAACTGTTTTTT
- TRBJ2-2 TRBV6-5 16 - CASSYSGAVMGRELFF TGTGCCAGCAGTTACTCGGGGGCAGTCATGGGACGGGAGCTGTTTTTT
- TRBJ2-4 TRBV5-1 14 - CASREGGAKNIQYF TGCGCCAGCAGAGAGGGGGGCGCCAAAAACATTCAGTACTTC
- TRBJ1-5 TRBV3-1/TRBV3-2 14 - CASSQGLFNQPQHF TGTGCCAGCAGCCAGGGACTTTTCAATCAGCCCCAGCATTTT
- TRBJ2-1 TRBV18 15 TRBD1 CASSPQGTGKNEQFF TGTGCCAGCTCACCCCAGGGGACAGGGAAGAATGAGCAGTTCTTC
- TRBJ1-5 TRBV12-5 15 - CASGLGQASNQPQHF TGTGCTAGTGGTTTGGGACAGGCGAGCAATCAGCCCCAGCATTTT
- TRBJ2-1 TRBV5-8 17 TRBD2 CASSLGPQRGGYNEQFF TGTGCCAGCAGCTTGGGGCCCCAGCGGGGGGGCTACAATGAGCAGTTCTTC
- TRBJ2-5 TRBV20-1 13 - CSASRTVQETQYF TGCAGTGCTAGTAGGACGGTCCAAGAGACCCAGTACTTC
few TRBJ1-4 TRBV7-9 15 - CASSLARTANEKLFF TGTGCCAGCAGCTTAGCGAGGACAGCTAATGAAAAACTGTTTTTT
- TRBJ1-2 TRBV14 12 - CASSQLGRGYTF TGTGCCAGCAGCCAATTAGGTCGTGGCTACACCTTC
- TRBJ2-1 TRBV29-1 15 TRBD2 CSVEGRGERYNEQFF TGCAGCGTTGAAGGTCGGGGGGAGCGTTACAATGAGCAGTTCTTC
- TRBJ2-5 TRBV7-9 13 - CASSLNPGKTQYF TGTGCCAGCAGCTTAAACCCAGGGAAGACCCAGTACTTC
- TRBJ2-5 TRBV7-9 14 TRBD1 CASSWTGVGETQYF TGTGCCAGCAGCTGGACAGGGGTAGGAGAGACCCAGTACTTC
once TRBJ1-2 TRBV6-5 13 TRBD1 CASRDRSNYGYTF TGTGCCAGCAGGGACAGGAGTAACTATGGCTACACCTTC
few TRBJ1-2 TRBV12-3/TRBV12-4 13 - CASRFASASGYTF TGTGCCAGCAGATTTGCTAGCGCTAGCGGCTACACCTTC
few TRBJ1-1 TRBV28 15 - CASRFSLTGLAEAFF TGTGCCAGCAGATTTAGTCTAACAGGGTTGGCTGAAGCTTTCTTT
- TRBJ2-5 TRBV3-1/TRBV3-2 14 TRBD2 CASSQDPGGETQYF TGTGCCAGCAGCCAAGATCCGGGAGGAGAGACCCAGTACTTC
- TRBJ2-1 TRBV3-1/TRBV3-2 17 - CASSQDYTPAYYNEQFF TGTGCCAGCAGCCAAGATTATACCCCCGCCTATTACAATGAGCAGTTCTTC
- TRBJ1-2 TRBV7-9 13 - CASSPQGGYGYTF TGTGCCAGCAGCCCACAGGGAGGCTATGGCTACACCTTC
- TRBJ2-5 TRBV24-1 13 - CATSDSAIVTQYF TGTGCCACCAGTGATTCGGCAATTGTGACCCAGTACTTC
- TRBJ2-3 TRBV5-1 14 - CASSLIGEGDTQYF TGCGCCAGCAGCTTAATCGGAGAGGGGGATACGCAGTATTTT
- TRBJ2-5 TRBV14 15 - CASSPGAARWETQYF TGTGCCAGCAGCCCCGGGGCAGCCCGGTGGGAGACCCAGTACTTC
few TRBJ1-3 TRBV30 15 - CAWSGHSGSGNTIYF TGTGCCTGGAGTGGGCACTCCGGCTCTGGAAACACCATATATTTT
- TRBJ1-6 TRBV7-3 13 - CASSATMYSPLHF TGTGCCAGCAGCGCAACAATGTATTCACCCCTCCACTTT
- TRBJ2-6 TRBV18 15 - CASSPLRAGANVLTF TGTGCCAGCTCACCATTGAGGGCTGGGGCCAACGTCCTGACTTTC
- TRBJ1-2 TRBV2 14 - CASSQRGQEEGYTF TGTGCCAGCAGCCAAAGGGGCCAGGAAGAAGGCTACACCTTC
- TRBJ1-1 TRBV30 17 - CAWTGQEWRTENTEAFF TGTGCCTGGACTGGGCAGGAGTGGAGGACGGAGAACACTGAAGCTTTCTTT
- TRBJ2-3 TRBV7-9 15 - CASSDRQGGTDTQYF TGTGCCAGCAGCGACCGCCAGGGGGGAACAGATACGCAGTATTTT
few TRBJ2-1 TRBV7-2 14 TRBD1 CASSPRTGLGEQFF TGTGCCAGCAGCCCCAGGACAGGGTTGGGTGAGCAGTTCTTC
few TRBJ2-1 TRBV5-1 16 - CASSPLQGGSANEQFF TGCGCCAGCAGCCCGTTACAGGGAGGATCGGCGAATGAGCAGTTCTTC
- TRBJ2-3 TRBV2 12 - CASSGRRDTQYF TGTGCCAGCAGTGGTCGGAGAGATACGCAGTATTTT
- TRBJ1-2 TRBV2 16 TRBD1 CASTPGRDRRNYGYTF TGTGCCAGCACCCCGGGAAGGGACAGGCGTAACTATGGCTACACCTTC
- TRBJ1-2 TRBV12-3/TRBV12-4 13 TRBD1 CASRTGGSYGYTF TGTGCCAGCAGGACAGGGGGCTCCTATGGCTACACCTTC
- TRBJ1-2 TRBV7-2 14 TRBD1 CASSPYPQGGGYTF TGTGCCAGCAGCCCCTATCCCCAGGGGGGGGGCTACACCTTC
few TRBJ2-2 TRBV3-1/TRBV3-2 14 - CASSPRRNTGELFF TGTGCCAGCAGCCCCAGGAGAAACACCGGGGAGCTGTTTTTT
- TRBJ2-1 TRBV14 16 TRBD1 CASSRPTGGPDNEQFF TGTGCCAGCAGCCGACCGACAGGGGGGCCAGACAATGAGCAGTTCTTC
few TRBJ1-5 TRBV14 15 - CASSQPDRLGQPQHF TGTGCCAGCAGCCAGCCAGACAGGTTAGGCCAGCCCCAGCATTTT